The rows below give T cell receptor beta chains drawn from one sample of a study of blood T cells in healthy people across ages. Via MiXCR, TCRdb re-called the 5' RACE reads, giving one row per CDR3 protein. Of 500,000 to 650,000 distinct CDR3 sequences listed, about 28% were seen once; the top ten hold 3% to 4.5%. This sample also appeared in a second study, on T cells of mothers and their children.

The sample consisted of blood. The source of these receptors is a boy under 10 years old in good health. The CDR3 runs from the conserved cysteine through the conserved F or W. The D gene is left open where the match is weak. A row's size may be missing; if present it is once, few, many or a size class.

NA	TRBV7-9	NA	TRBJ1-1	CASSLETLRTEAFF	TGTGCCAGCAGCTTAGAGACACTACGTACTGAAGCTTTCTTT
few	TRBV20-1	NA	TRBJ1-1	CSATFDRNTEAFF	TGCAGTGCCACTTTTGACAGGAACACTGAAGCTTTCTTT
NA	TRBV12-3/TRBV12-4	TRBD1	TRBJ1-5	CASMGARGLGQPQHF	TGTGCCAGCATGGGTGCCAGGGGGTTAGGACAGCCCCAGCATTTT
NA	TRBV7-9	TRBD1	TRBJ2-3	CASTPQGVSTDTQYF	TGTGCCAGCACGCCACAGGGGGTCAGCACAGATACGCAGTATTTT
few	TRBV30	NA	TRBJ1-5	CAWSTVQRNQPQHF	TGTGCCTGGAGTACCGTTCAGCGCAATCAGCCCCAGCATTTT
NA	TRBV20-1	NA	TRBJ2-1	CSASPSKGPGNEQFF	TGCAGTGCTAGCCCCTCAAAGGGTCCTGGGAATGAGCAGTTCTTC
few	TRBV7-9	NA	TRBJ2-3	CASSFGTLGSTDTQYF	TGTGCCAGCAGCTTCGGGACACTTGGTAGCACAGATACGCAGTATTTT
NA	TRBV5-1	TRBD2	TRBJ2-1	CASSSAGVAYNEQFF	TGCGCCAGCAGCTCGGCGGGAGTTGCCTACAATGAGCAGTTCTTC
NA	TRBV20-1	NA	TRBJ1-2	CSARGGNYGYTF	TGCAGTGCTAGAGGGGGGAACTATGGCTACACCTTC
few	TRBV2	TRBD2	TRBJ2-3	CASSDFRTSGGDTQYF	TGTGCCAGCAGTGACTTTCGGACTAGCGGGGGAGATACGCAGTATTTT
few	TRBV27	TRBD2	TRBJ2-5	CASSPNIPGVREVETQYF	TGTGCCAGCAGTCCAAATATCCCGGGCGTCCGGGAGGTAGAGACCCAGTACTTC
NA	TRBV5-1	NA	TRBJ2-2	CASILHPGSNTGELFF	TGCGCCAGCATCCTCCACCCCGGGTCGAACACCGGGGAGCTGTTTTTT
NA	TRBV20-1	TRBD1	TRBJ2-1	CSAPDPLQGMDEQFF	TGCAGTGCTCCCGACCCCTTACAGGGGATGGATGAGCAGTTCTTC
NA	TRBV18	NA	TRBJ1-1	CASSPVMNTEAFF	TGTGCCAGCTCACCCGTCATGAACACTGAAGCTTTCTTT